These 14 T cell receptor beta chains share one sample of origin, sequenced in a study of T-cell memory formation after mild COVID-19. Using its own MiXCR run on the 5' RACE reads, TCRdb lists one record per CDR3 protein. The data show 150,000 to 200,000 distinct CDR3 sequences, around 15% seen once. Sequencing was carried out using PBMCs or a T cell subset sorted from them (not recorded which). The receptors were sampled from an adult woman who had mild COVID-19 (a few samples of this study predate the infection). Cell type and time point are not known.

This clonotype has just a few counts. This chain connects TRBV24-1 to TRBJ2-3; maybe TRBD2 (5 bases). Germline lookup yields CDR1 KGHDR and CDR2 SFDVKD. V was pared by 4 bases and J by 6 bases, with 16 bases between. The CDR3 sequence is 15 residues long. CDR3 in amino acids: CATSDPGGPFDTQYF. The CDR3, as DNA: TGTGCCACCAGTGACCCCGGAGGACCCTTCGATACGCAGTATTTT.

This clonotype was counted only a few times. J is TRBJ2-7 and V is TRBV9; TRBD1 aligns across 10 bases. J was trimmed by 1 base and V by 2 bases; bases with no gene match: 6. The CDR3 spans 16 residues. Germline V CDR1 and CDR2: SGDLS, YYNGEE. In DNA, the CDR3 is TGTGCCAGCAGCGTGTCCGGGACAGGGGAGTCCTACGAGCAGTACTTC. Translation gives CASSVSGTGESYEQYF.

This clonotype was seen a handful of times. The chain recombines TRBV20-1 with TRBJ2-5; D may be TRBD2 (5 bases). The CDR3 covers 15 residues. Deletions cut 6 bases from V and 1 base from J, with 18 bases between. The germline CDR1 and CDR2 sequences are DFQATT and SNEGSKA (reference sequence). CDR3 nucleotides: TGCAGTGCAATGGCCGGGGTAACTCGCCAAGAGACCCAGTACTTC. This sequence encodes CSAMAGVTRQETQYF.

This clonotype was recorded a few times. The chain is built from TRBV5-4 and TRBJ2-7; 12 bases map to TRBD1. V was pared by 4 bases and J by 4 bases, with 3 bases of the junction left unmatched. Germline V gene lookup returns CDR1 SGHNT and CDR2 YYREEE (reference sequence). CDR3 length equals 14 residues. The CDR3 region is CASSTGQGAYEQYF. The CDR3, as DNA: TGTGCCAGCAGCACGGGACAGGGGGCTTACGAGCAGTACTTC. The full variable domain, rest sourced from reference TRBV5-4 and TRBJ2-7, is ETGVTQSPTHLIKTRGQQVTLRCSSQSGHNTVSWYQQALGQGPQFIFQYYREEENGRGNFPPRFSGLQFPNYSSELNVNALELDDSALYLCASSTGQGAYEQYFGPGTRLTVT.

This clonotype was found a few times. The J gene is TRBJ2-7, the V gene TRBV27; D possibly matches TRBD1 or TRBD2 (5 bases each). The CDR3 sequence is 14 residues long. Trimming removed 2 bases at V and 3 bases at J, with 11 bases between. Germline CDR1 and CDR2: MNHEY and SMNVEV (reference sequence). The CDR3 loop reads CASSLGTPGYEQYF. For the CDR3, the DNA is TGTGCCAGCAGTTTAGGGACCCCCGGCTACGAGCAGTACTTC.

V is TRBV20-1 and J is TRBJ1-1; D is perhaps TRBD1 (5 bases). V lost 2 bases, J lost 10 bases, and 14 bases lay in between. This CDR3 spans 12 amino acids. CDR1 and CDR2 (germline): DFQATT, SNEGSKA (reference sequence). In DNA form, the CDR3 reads TGCAGTGCTAGAATCTGGGGCTATGGAGCTTTCTTT. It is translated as CSARIWGYGAFF.

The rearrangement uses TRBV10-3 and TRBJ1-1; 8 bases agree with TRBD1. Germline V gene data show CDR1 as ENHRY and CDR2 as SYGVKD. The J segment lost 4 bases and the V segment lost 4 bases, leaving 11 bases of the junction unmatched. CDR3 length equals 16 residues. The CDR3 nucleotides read TGTGCCATCAGTGGTTACCGGGACAGGAGTACCACTGAAGCTTTCTTT. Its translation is CAISGYRDRSTTEAFF.

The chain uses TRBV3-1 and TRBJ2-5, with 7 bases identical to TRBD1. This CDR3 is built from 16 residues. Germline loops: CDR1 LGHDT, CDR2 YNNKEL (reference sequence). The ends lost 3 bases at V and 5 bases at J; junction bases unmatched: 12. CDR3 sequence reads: CASSHGVNRGRETQYF. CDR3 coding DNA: TGTGCCAGCAGCCACGGGGTGAACAGGGGCCGGGAGACCCAGTACTTC.

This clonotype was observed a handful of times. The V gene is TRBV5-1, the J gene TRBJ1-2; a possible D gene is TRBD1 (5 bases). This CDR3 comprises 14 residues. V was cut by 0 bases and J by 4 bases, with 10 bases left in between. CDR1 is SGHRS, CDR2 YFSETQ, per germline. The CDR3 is CASSLGQGSYGYTF. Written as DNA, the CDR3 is TGCGCCAGCAGCTTGGGGCAGGGCAGCTATGGCTACACCTTC.

CDR3 nucleotide sequence: TGTGCCAGCAGAAAGACAGGGGTAACTGCGGACGGGGCCAACGTCCTGACTTTC. This gives the protein CASRKTGVTADGANVLTF. V gene TRBV12-3 or TRBV12-4 combines with J gene TRBJ2-6; 8 nucleotides line up with TRBD1. This CDR3 has 18 amino acids. Unmatched junction bases numbered 14, after V lost 6 bases and J lost 4 bases.

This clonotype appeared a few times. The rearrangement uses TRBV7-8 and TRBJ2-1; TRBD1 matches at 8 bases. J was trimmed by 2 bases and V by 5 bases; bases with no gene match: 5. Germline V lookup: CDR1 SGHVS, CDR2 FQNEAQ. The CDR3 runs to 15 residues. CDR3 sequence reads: CASSETGATYNEQFF. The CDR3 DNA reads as TGTGCCAGCAGCGAGACAGGGGCTACCTACAATGAGCAGTTCTTC.

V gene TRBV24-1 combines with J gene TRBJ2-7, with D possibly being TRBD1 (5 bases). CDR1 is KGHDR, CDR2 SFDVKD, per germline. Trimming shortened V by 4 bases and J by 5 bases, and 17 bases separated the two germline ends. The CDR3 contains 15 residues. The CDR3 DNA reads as TGTGCCACCAGTGAGACCTCCGACAGACCGAACGAGCAGTACTTC. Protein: CATSETSDRPNEQYF.

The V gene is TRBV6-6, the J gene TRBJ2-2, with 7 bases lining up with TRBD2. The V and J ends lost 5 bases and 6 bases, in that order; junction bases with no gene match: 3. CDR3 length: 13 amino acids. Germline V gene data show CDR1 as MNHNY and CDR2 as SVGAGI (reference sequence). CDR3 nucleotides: TGTGCCAGCAGTCATGGACTAGCCGGGGAGCTGTTTTTT. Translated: CASSHGLAGELFF.

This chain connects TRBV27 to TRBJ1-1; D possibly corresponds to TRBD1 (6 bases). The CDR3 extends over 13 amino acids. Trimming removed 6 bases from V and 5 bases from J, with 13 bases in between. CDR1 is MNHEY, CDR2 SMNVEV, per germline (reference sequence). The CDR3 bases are TGTGCCAGCAGCCGAGAGGGGGGAACTGAAGCTTTCTTT. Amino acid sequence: CASSREGGTEAFF.